Here is one T cell receptor beta chain with its context. Its specificity is not known. The sample is drawn from a study of T cells in narcolepsy. Study in general: Enrolled donors included narcolepsy type 1 or type 2 patients and healthy controls.

TCRdb keeps only in-frame clones here, not all; method: immunoSEQ multiplex PCR. The table records some 29,000 clones, more than 70% of them present only once. Overall study results and limits: Reportedly, autoreactive clonotypes were serially detected in patients' blood but not controls'. HCRT-specific and TRIB2-specific autoreactive clonotypes appeared among same-patient CSF and blood CD4+ clonotypes. No autoreactive T cell clone sequences appeared in some memory CD4+ repertoires.

CDR3 length: 15 amino acids. The germline gives CDR1 SGHAT, CDR2 FQDESV (reference sequence). Trimming cost V 7 bases and J 2 bases; bases outside gene matches: 9. The chain carries TRBV11-1 and TRBJ2-3; 7 positions agree with TRBD2. The TCR was taken from a human donor in good health. Material for sequencing was memory (CD45RA-) CD4+ T cells from blood. CDR3 residues: CASTYTTSATDTQYF. The CDR3 nucleotides are TGTGCCAGCACCTATACAACTAGCGCCACAGATACGCAGTATTTT.